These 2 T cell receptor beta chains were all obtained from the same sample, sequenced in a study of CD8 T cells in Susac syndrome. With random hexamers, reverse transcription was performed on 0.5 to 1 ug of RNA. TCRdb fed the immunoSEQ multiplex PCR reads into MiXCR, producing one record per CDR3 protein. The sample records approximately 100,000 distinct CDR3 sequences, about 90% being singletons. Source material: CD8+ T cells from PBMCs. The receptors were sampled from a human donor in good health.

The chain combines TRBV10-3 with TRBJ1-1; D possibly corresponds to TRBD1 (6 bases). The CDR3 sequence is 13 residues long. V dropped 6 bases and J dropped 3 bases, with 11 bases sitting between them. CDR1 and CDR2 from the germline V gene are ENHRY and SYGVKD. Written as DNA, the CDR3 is TGTGCCATCAGGGAGGACAGCTACACTGAAGCTTTCTTT. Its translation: CAIREDSYTEAFF.

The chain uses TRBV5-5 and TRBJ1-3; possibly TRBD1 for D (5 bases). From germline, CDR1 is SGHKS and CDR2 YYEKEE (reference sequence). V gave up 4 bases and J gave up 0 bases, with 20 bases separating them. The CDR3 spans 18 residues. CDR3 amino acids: CASSPGQAALFSGNTIYF. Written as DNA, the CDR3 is TGTGCCAGCAGCCCAGGGCAGGCGGCCCTTTTCTCTGGAAACACCATATATTTT. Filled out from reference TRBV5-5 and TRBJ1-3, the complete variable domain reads DAGVTQSPTHLIKTRGQQVTLRCSPISGHKSVSWYQQVLGQGPQFIFQYYEKEERGRGNFPDRFSARQFPNYSSELNVNALLLGDSALYLCASSPGQAALFSGNTIYFGEGSWLTVV.